A few counts support the clone carrying this TCR beta chain. These data belong to a study of human thymus T cells. Corrective surgery for congenital heart defects was being performed on the healthy Finnish infants who were the donors. Four of the eight donors gave roughly 0.5-1 mL blood during surgery. Genomic DNA was extracted from every available blood leukocyte. The repertoire was sequenced with immunoSEQ multiplex PCR; TCRdb's copy has only in-frame clones and lacks some. The data hold 35,000 to 45,000 clones, with around 94% observed a single time. The origin of this receptor is a boy younger than two with a congenital heart defect but otherwise immunologically healthy. Sequenced input: blood.

The CDR3 coding sequence is TGTGCCAGCGGGATAAGGGGGCAGAACACTGAAGCTTTCTTT. Its protein is CASGIRGQNTEAFF. This chain connects TRBV2 to TRBJ1-1; 7 positions agree with TRBD1. V trimming: 8 bases; J trimming: 1 base; junction bases outside the gene matches: 7. Germline V CDR1 and CDR2: SNHLY, FYNNEI. The CDR3 has 14 residues.